The next 24 T cell receptor beta chains were all read from a single sample in a study of OX40 agonist ivuxolimab in advanced cancers. Assay: immunoSEQ multiplex PCR; the TCRdb copy retains only in-frame clones and omits some. The repertoire holds 50,000 to 70,000 clones, 84% seen once, with around 0.65% in the top ten. Sequencing used CD4+ or CD8+ T cells sorted from blood, obtained in a trial of the OX40 agonist ivuxolimab. These receptor sequences come from an adult with an advanced solid tumor such as melanoma, head and neck, liver or kidney cancer.

The chain links TRBV25-1 to TRBJ1-6; perhaps TRBD1 as D (5 bases). The CDR3 is 12 residues long. In germline, CDR1 is MGHDK, CDR2 SYGVNS. With 6 bases removed from V and 14 bases from J, the gap between germline ends came to 14 bases. The CDR3 reads CASRSLRGALHF. The CDR3 DNA follows: TGTGCCAGCAGGTCACTTCGGGGGGCCCTCCACTTT.

CDR3 in DNA: TGTGCCAGTAGTATACTCGCACTCGGGGTAGGGTATCCCCCTGAAGCTTTCTTT. This gives the protein CASSILALGVGYPPEAFF. The J gene is TRBJ1-1, the V gene TRBV19, with D unresolved. Germline lookup yields CDR1 LNHDA and CDR2 SQIVND (reference sequence). The CDR3 sequence is 18 residues long. Trimming stripped 2 bases from V and 6 bases from J, with 25 bases between. Filled out from reference TRBV19 and TRBJ1-1, the complete variable domain reads DGGITQSPKYLFRKEGQNVTLSCEQNLNHDAMYWYRQDPGQGLRLIYYSQIVNDFQKGDIAEGYSVSREKKESFPLTVTSAQKNPTAFYLCASSILALGVGYPPEAFFGQGTRLTVV.

The rearrangement links TRBV11-2 to TRBJ1-2; 7 nucleotides align to TRBD1. The germline CDR1 and CDR2 sequences are SGHAT and FQNNGV. The CDR3 has 14 amino acids. Trimming removed 5 bases from V and 5 bases from J; junction bases left unmatched: 8. The CDR3 bases are TGTGCCAGCAGCATCCGGACAGGACTTTATGGCTACACCTTC. Translating gives CASSIRTGLYGYTF.

V usage is TRBV27 and J usage is TRBJ1-5, with 8 bases matching TRBD1. Germline-derived CDR1 and CDR2 are MNHEY and SMNVEV (reference sequence). Trimming removed 4 bases from V and 5 bases from J; junction bases left unmatched: 7. The CDR3 runs 15 residues. CDR3 sequence (DNA): TGTGCCAGCAGTTCAACCCAGGGGGCTGATCAGCCCCAGCATTTT. The encoded protein is CASSSTQGADQPQHF.

This clone showed up just once. The chain employs TRBV15 and TRBJ2-1; 11 bases align to TRBD2. The CDR3 extends over 17 amino acids. Trimming removed 0 bases from V and 6 bases from J; junction bases left unmatched: 7. The germline V gene has CDR1 LNHNV and CDR2 YYDKDF (reference sequence). The CDR3 here is CATSRELAGVAFNEQFF. In nucleotides, the CDR3 is TGTGCCACCAGCAGAGAACTAGCGGGAGTTGCGTTCAATGAGCAGTTCTTC.

The chain has TRBV5-6 and TRBJ1-3; the D gene is possibly TRBD1 (5 bases). V was shortened by 3 bases and J by 5 bases, with 9 bases between the two germline ends. The germline V gene encodes CDR1 SGHDT and CDR2 YYEEEE. The CDR3 spans 13 residues. The CDR3 DNA follows: TGTGCCAGCAGCTCCGCGGGGCGAAACACCATATATTTT. It codes for CASSSAGRNTIYF.

The sample holds a few counts of this clone. The rearrangement links TRBV4-1 to TRBJ1-5, with unresolved D. Per the germline V gene, CDR1 is MGHRA and CDR2 is YSYEKL. The CDR3 is 14 residues long. Trimming removed 2 bases at V and 0 bases at J, with 5 bases between. The CDR3 loop reads CASSQWGSNQPQHF. CDR3 DNA sequence: TGCGCCAGCAGCCAATGGGGTAGCAATCAGCCCCAGCATTTT.

The V gene is TRBV6-4, the J gene TRBJ2-1, with 8 bases lining up with TRBD2. This CDR3 spans 16 amino acids. V trimming: 3 bases; J trimming: 2 bases; junction bases outside the gene matches: 6. CDR1 is MRHNA and CDR2 is SNTAGT in the germline V gene. CDR3 sequence reads: CASSESAGGAYNEQFF. Here the CDR3 DNA reads TGTGCCAGCAGTGAGTCGGCGGGAGGTGCCTACAATGAGCAGTTCTTC.

The chain combines TRBV5-1 with TRBJ2-1; 10 nucleotides align to TRBD2. Trimming at V came to 3 bases and at J to 3 bases, leaving 6 bases not matched to a gene. Looked up from germline, CDR1 is SGHRS and CDR2 is YFSETQ. The CDR3 is made up of 16 amino acids. CDR3 coding DNA: TGCGCCAGCAGCTCGTCCGGGACTAGCGACTACAATGAGCAGTTCTTC. This encodes CASSSSGTSDYNEQFF.

This chain links TRBV10-1 with TRBJ2-5; D is perhaps TRBD2 (5 bases). The germline V and J ends were trimmed by 0 bases and 4 bases, with 9 bases remaining between them. CDR1 is WNHNN and CDR2 is SYGVQD in the germline V gene (reference sequence). The CDR3 extends over 14 amino acids. CDR3 residues: CASSESSGIETQYF. CDR3 in DNA: TGCGCCAGCAGTGAGTCGTCCGGGATAGAGACCCAGTACTTC.

The J gene is TRBJ2-7, the V gene TRBV6-5, with D possibly TRBD1 on 5 matching bases. CDR3 length equals 13 residues. Looked up from germline, CDR1 is MNHEY and CDR2 is SVGAGI. Trimming left V 1 base short and J 4 bases short, with 8 bases between. CDR3 in DNA: TGTGCCAGCAGTTACTTGGGGCGGTACGAGCAGTACTTC. Amino acids: CASSYLGRYEQYF.

This sequence joins TRBV2 and TRBJ2-5, with TRBD2 matching over 9 bases. The CDR3 is 14 residues long. Per the germline V gene, CDR1 is SNHLY and CDR2 is FYNNEI. Losses at the gene ends were 11 bases for V and 2 bases for J; bases not matched to a gene: 9. The CDR3 nucleotides are TGTGCCGGAAAGCGGGAGGCCCCTCAAGAGACCCAGTACTTC. This gives the protein CAGKREAPQETQYF.

This chain links TRBV6-1 with TRBJ1-6; D possibly corresponds to TRBD1 (5 bases). Germline CDR1 reads MNHNS; CDR2 reads SASEGT. V lost 6 bases and J 10 bases, leaving 16 bases between the germline ends. There are 14 residues in the CDR3. The CDR3 DNA reads TGTGCCAGCAGCCCTGGGGGGGGTGGATCACCCCTCCACTTT. Translation: CASSPGGGGSPLHF.

The chain couples TRBV6-5 to TRBJ2-7; 10 nucleotides line up with TRBD1. V gave up 6 bases and J gave up 5 bases; unmatched junction bases: 7. Germline CDR1 and CDR2: MNHEY and SVGAGI. CDR3 length: 14 residues. Here the CDR3 DNA reads TGTGCCAGCAGGAACGGACAGGGGGTTCACGAGCAGTACTTC. It codes for CASRNGQGVHEQYF.

The chain carries TRBV2 and TRBJ2-1; TRBD2 aligns across 7 bases. CDR1 and CDR2 from the germline V gene are SNHLY and FYNNEI. The CDR3 sequence is 15 residues long. V lost 8 bases, J lost 5 bases, and 12 bases stayed unmatched. Here the CDR3 DNA reads TGTGCCAGCCTTCTACAGGTAGCGGGCAACAATGAGCAGTTCTTC. It specifies CASLLQVAGNNEQFF.

The rearrangement links TRBV5-4 to TRBJ2-7, with D possibly being TRBD1 (6 bases). Trimming took off 3 bases at V and 3 bases at J, with 13 bases between the two ends. CDR1 and CDR2 from the germline V gene are SGHNT and YYREEE (reference sequence). CDR3 size: 14 residues. The CDR3 DNA sequence: TGTGCCAGCAGCTCACAGGGTAGGGTCTACGAGCAGTACTTC. Translation gives CASSSQGRVYEQYF.

This rearrangement joins TRBV6-5 to TRBJ1-1; D unresolved. Germline V gene sequence: CDR1 MNHEY, CDR2 SVGAGI. The length of the CDR3 is 13 residues. The V and J ends lost 5 bases and 1 base respectively, with 8 bases between them. In nucleotides, the CDR3 is TGTGCCAGCAGTCAACCCGAGAACACTGAAGCTTTCTTT. Protein sequence: CASSQPENTEAFF.

This clone was found once. The V gene is TRBV29-1, the J gene TRBJ1-1; no definite D call. This CDR3 has 14 amino acids. Trimming removed 4 bases at V and 4 bases at J, with 16 bases between. The germline gives CDR1 SQVTM, CDR2 ANQGSEA. CDR3 region: CSVVRGLKGTEAFF. As DNA, the CDR3 is TGCAGCGTTGTTCGGGGTTTAAAAGGCACTGAAGCTTTCTTT.

This clone showed up just once. J is TRBJ2-5 and V is TRBV7-2; 14 bases agree with TRBD2. CDR3 length: 17 amino acids. Trimming at V came to 3 bases and at J to 2 bases, leaving 5 bases not matched to a gene. Germline lookup yields CDR1 SGHTA and CDR2 FQGNSA. Written as DNA, the CDR3 is TGTGCCAGCAGCTTGGGGACTAGCGGGAGTGGGCAAGAGACCCAGTACTTC. This sequence encodes CASSLGTSGSGQETQYF.

The chain recombines TRBV4-1 with TRBJ2-1; 11 nucleotides line up with TRBD2. V shed 1 base, J shed 7 bases, and the junction held 3 bases outside the gene matches. Germline loops: CDR1 MGHRA, CDR2 YSYEKL. The CDR3 has 15 amino acids. This chain's CDR3 is CASSQGLAGNNEQFF. The CDR3, as DNA: TGCGCCAGCAGCCAAGGACTAGCGGGAAATAATGAGCAGTTCTTC.

This clone was seen a few times. The chain couples TRBV19 to TRBJ2-7, with 10 bases fitting TRBD2. Losses at the gene ends were 4 bases for V and 9 bases for J; bases not matched to a gene: 21. Germline V gene sequence: CDR1 LNHDA, CDR2 SQIVND (reference sequence). CDR3 length equals 18 residues. The CDR3 DNA reads as TGTGCCAGTAGTAACCGGACTAGCGGTCCCAGGGGGGCTACGATGCAGTACTTC. Its translation: CASSNRTSGPRGATMQYF.

This sequence joins TRBV10-3 and TRBJ1-2, with TRBD1 matching 7 bases. The CDR3 has 14 residues. Germline CDR1 ENHRY, CDR2 SYGVKD. V dropped 7 bases and J dropped 1; count of bases not matched to a gene: 6. CDR3 nucleotides: TGTGCCATCAAACCCGGGACAGATAACTATGGCTACACCTTC. Translation: CAIKPGTDNYGYTF.

The chain couples TRBV28 to TRBJ2-5; tentative D call: TRBD2 (6 bases). From germline, CDR1 is MDHEN and CDR2 SYDVKM. The CDR3 contains 13 residues. The V end lost 7 bases, the J end lost 0 bases, and 9 bases lay between the germline ends. CDR3 in amino acids: CASKEGYQETQYF. Written as DNA, the CDR3 is TGTGCCAGCAAGGAGGGGTACCAAGAGACCCAGTACTTC.

This sequence joins TRBV18 and TRBJ1-5; D unresolved. V lost 3 bases and J 0 bases, leaving 6 bases between the germline ends. The CDR3 length is 14 residues. Per germline, CDR1 KGHSH and CDR2 LQKENI. CDR3 amino acids: CASSPSTSNQPQHF. The CDR3 nucleotides are TGTGCCAGCTCACCTTCGACTAGCAATCAGCCCCAGCATTTT.